This T cell receptor (beta chain) was profiled in a study of identifying expanded T cells in peripheral blood. Collection occurred without any documented infections or immune events in donors. Study conclusions and caveats: Technical replicates showed roughly 1.2 changed clones; approximately two weeks about 16.4; four weeks 19.

As to this clone: Antigen: not known.

Assay used: immunoSEQ multiplex PCR; TCRdb lists only in-frame clones, some missing. This table holds about 80,000 clones, 88% found once. This CDR3 comprises 15 residues. Germline CDR1 reads SGHRS; CDR2 reads YFSETQ. The V end lost 1 base, the J end lost 2 bases, and 12 bases lay between the germline ends. V is TRBV5-1 and J is TRBJ2-5, with D perhaps given as TRBD1 or TRBD2 (5 bases each). Sample: blood. The TCR sequence derives from a person aged 18 to 75 in good health. CDR3 residues: CASSLTGTRQETQYF. CDR3 DNA: TGCGCCAGCAGCTTGACCGGGACGAGGCAAGAGACCCAGTACTTC.